The present entry profiles one TCR beta chain with its context. Its antigen is still unknown. This sample stems from a study of cytomegalovirus exposure and HLA in healthy donors. Profiled with immunoSEQ multiplex PCR; TCRdb holds only in-frame clones, not every one. The repertoire holds under 140,000 clones, with approximately 88% as singletons. The study drew the donors from its roughly 120-subject validation cohort, separate from the roughly 700-subject first cohort. The CDR3 spans 13 residues. V was pared by 7 bases and J by 7 bases, with 5 bases of the junction left unmatched. The germline gives CDR1 SGHTA, CDR2 FQGNSA. Broader study findings: The investigators catalogued 150 to 200 TCR beta chains as cytomegalovirus-associated.

Material for sequencing was PBMCs. The receptor was derived from a woman in her twenties or thirties in good health and CMV-seropositive. The V call is TRBV7-2, the J call TRBJ2-1; 9 nucleotides align to TRBD2. CDR3 sequence: CASKAGGANEQFF. CDR3 nucleotide sequence: TGTGCCAGCAAGGCGGGAGGGGCTAATGAGCAGTTCTTC.